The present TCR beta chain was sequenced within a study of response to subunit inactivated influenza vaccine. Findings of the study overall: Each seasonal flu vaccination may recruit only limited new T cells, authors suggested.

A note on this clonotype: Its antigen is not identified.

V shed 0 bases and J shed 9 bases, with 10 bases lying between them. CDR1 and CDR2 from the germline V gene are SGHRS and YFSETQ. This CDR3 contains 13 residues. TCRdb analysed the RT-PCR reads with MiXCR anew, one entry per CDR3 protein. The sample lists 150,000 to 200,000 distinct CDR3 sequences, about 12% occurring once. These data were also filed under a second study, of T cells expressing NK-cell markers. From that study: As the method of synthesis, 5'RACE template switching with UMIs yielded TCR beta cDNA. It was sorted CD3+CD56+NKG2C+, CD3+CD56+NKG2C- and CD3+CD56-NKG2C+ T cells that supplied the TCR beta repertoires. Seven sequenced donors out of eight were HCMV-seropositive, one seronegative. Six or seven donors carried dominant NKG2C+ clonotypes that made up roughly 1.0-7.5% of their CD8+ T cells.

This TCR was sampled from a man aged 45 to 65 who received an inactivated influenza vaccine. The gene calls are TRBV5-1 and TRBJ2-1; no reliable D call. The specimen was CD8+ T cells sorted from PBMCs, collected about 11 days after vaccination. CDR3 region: CASSLANPSEQFF. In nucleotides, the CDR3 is TGCGCCAGCAGCTTGGCCAACCCAAGTGAGCAGTTCTTC.